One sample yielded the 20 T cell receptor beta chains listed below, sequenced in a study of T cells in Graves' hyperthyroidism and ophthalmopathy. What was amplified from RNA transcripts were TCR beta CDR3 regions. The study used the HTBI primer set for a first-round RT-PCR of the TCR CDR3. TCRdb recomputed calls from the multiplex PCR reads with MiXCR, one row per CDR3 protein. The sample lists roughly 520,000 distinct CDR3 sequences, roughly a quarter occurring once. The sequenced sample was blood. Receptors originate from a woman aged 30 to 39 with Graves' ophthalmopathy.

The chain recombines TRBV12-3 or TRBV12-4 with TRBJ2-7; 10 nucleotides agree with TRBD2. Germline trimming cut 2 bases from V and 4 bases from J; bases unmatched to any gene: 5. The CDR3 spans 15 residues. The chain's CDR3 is CASSLRASGSYEQYF. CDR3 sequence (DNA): TGTGCCAGCAGTTTACGGGCTAGCGGGAGTTACGAGCAGTACTTC.

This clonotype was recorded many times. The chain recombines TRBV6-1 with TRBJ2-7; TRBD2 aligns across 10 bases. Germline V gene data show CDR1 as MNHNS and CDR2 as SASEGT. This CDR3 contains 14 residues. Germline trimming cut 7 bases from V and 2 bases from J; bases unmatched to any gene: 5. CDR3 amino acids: CASIGTSDPYEQYF. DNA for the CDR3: TGTGCCAGCATTGGGACTAGCGACCCCTACGAGCAGTACTTC.

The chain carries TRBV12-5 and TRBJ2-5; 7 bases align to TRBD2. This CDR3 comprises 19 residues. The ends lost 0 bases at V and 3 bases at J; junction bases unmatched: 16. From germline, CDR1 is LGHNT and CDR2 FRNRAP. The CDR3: CASGLVTRVGGWMEETQYF. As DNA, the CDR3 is TGTGCTAGTGGTTTGGTAACACGCGTCGGGGGGTGGATGGAAGAGACCCAGTACTTC.

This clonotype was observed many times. The CDR3 is CASSMGQGKETQYF. CDR3 bases: TGTGCCAGCAGCATGGGACAGGGGAAAGAGACCCAGTACTTC. The chain employs TRBV28 and TRBJ2-5; TRBD1 aligns across 10 bases. The junction had 4 bases not matched to a gene; V was cut back by 6 bases and J by 3 bases. The CDR3 spans 14 residues. CDR1 and CDR2 from the germline V gene are MDHEN and SYDVKM.

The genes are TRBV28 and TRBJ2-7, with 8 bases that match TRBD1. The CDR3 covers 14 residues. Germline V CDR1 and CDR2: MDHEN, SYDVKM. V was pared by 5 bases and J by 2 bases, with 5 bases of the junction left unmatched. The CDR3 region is CASSTDRAAYEQYF. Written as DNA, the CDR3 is TGTGCCAGCAGTACGGACAGGGCAGCCTACGAGCAGTACTTC.

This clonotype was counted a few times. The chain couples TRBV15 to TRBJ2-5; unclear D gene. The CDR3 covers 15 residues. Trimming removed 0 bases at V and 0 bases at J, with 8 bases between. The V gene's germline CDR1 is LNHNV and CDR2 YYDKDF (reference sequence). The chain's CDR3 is CATSRDRRNQETQYF. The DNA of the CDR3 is TGTGCCACCAGCAGAGATCGTCGGAACCAAGAGACCCAGTACTTC.

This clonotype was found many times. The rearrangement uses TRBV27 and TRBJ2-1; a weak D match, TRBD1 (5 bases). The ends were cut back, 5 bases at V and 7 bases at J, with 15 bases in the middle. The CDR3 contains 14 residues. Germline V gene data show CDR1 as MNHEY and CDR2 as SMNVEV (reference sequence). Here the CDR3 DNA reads TGTGCCAGCAGTCCCGCCGACAGCCTTAATGAGCAGTTCTTC. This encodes CASSPADSLNEQFF.

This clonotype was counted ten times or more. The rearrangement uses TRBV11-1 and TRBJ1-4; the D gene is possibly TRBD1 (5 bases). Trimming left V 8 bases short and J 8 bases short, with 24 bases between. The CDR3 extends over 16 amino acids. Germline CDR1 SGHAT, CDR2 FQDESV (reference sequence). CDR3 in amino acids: CASSTGTGRRSEKLFF. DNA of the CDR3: TGTGCCAGCTCCACCGGGACGGGGAGACGGAGCGAAAAACTGTTTTTT.

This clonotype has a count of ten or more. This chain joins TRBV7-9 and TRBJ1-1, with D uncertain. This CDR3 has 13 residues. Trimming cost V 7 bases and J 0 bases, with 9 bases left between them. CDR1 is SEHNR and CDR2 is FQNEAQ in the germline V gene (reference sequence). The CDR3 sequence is CASNQVLNTEAFF. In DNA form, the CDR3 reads TGTGCCAGCAACCAGGTACTGAACACTGAAGCTTTCTTT.

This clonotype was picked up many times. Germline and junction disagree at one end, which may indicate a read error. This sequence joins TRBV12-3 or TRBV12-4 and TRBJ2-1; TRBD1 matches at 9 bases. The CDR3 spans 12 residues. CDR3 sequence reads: CASSSTGTGSIF. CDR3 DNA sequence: TGTGCCAGCAGCAGTACCGGGACAGGGTCGATCTTC.

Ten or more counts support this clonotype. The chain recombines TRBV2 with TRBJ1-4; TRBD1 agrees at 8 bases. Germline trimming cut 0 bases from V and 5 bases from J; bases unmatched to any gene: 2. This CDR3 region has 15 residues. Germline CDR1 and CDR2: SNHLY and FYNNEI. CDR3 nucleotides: TGTGCCAGCAGTGAAGCAGGGACAGGAAATGAAAAACTGTTTTTT. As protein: CASSEAGTGNEKLFF.

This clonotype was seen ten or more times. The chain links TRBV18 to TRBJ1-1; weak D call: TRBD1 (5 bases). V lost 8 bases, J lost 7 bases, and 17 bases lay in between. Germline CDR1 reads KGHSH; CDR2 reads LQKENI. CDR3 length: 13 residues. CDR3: CASTGQGRDEAFF. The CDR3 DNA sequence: TGTGCCAGCACGGGGCAGGGCAGGGATGAAGCTTTCTTT.

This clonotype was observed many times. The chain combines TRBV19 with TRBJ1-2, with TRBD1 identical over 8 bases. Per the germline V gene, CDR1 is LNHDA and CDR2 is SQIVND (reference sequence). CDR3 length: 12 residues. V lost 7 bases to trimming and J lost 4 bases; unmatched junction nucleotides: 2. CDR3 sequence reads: CASNGQGYGYTF. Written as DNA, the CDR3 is TGTGCCAGTAACGGACAGGGCTATGGCTACACCTTC.

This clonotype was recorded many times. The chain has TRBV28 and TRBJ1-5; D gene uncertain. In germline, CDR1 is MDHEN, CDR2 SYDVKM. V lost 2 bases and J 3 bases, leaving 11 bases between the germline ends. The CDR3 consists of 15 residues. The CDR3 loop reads CASSLEGRLNQPQHF. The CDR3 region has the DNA TGTGCCAGCAGTTTAGAGGGTCGCCTCAATCAGCCCCAGCATTTT.

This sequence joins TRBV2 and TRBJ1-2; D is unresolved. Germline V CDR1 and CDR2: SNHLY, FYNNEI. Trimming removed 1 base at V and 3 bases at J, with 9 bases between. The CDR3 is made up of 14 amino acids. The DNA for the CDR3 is TGTGCCAGCAGTGAAGGGGTCAACTACTATGGCTACACCTTC. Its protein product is CASSEGVNYYGYTF.

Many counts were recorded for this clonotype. The CDR3: CASSQDGPFFSGNTIYF. The CDR3 DNA is TGTGCCAGCAGCCAAGATGGGCCGTTCTTCTCTGGAAACACCATATATTTT. V is TRBV4-2 and J is TRBJ1-3; no clear D. Germline loops: CDR1 LGHNA, CDR2 YNFKEQ. The CDR3 consists of 17 residues. The V end lost 0 bases, the J end lost 0 bases, and 12 bases lay between the germline ends.

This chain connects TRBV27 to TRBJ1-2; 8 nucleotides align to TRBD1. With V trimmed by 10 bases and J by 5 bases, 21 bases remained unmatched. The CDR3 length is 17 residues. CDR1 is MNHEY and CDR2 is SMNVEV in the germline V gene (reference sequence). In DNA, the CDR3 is TGTGCCATCTGTACCGGACAGGGTGTTTCAATGGCATATGGCTACACCTTC. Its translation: CAICTGQGVSMAYGYTF.

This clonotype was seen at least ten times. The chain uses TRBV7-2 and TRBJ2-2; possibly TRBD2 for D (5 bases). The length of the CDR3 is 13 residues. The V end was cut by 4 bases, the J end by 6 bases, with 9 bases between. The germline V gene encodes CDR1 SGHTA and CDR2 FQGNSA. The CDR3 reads CASSSYGAGELFF. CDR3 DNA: TGTGCCAGCAGCTCGTACGGGGCCGGGGAGCTGTTTTTT.

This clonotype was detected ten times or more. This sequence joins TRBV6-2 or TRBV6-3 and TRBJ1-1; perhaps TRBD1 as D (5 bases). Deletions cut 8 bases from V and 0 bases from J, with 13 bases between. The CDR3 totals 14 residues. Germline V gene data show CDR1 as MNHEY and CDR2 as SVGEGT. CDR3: CASSRDSLNTEAFF. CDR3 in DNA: TGTGCCAGCTCCCGCGACAGCCTGAACACTGAAGCTTTCTTT.

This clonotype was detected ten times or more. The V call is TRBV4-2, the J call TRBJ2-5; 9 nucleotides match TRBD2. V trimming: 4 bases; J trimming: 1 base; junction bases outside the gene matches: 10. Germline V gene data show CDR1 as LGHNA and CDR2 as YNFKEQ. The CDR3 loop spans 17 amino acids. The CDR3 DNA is TGTGCCAGCAGCCCAATAGGACTAGCGCAGTTCCAAGAGACCCAGTACTTC. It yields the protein CASSPIGLAQFQETQYF.